The sequence of this TCR beta chain was determined in a study of T cells in localized non-small cell lung cancer. Study conclusions and caveats: Adjacent lung had a median roughly 60 of the 100 largest tumor clones. Sequencing involved a lone tumor region, leaving heterogeneity possible. Higher T cell density in the blood was associated with longer overall survival, whereas higher adjacent-lung clonality associated with shorter survival. The study found T cell clonality highest in uninvolved adjacent lung, above tumor.

Comments on this clone: Its antigen is currently unknown. Sequence at one end of the junction differs from germline and may be a read error.

Libraries were prepared by immunoSEQ multiplex PCR; TCRdb keeps only in-frame clonotypes and omits some of them. The table has around 140,000 clones, more than 70% seen once. The receptor was derived from a female donor over 55 with stage I lung adenocarcinoma. The source was peripheral blood, collected before any cancer treatment.

CDR3 in amino acids: CASDLPSGRERFF. Here the CDR3 DNA reads TGTGCCAGCGATTTACCGAGTGGGCGTGAGCGGTTCTTC. The rearrangement joins TRBV2 to TRBJ2-1, with no clear D. Germline-derived CDR1 and CDR2 are SNHLY and FYNNEI. The CDR3 length is 13 residues.